Reported below is one T cell receptor (beta chain). Its specificity is unknown. J lost 3 bases, V lost 5 bases, and 6 bases had no gene match. Germline CDR1 and CDR2: SGHVS and FQNEAQ. The CDR3 extends over 16 amino acids. The data were produced by immunoSEQ multiplex PCR, yet TCRdb's version contains in-frame clones alone and is incomplete. This table has over 100,000 clones, approximately 87% appearing once. The data belong to a study of cytomegalovirus exposure and HLA in healthy donors. Study-level findings and limits: The study recorded 150 to 200 TCR beta chains that were cytomegalovirus-associated. Many donors shared some public TCRs, even though most TCR sequences were rare. Cytomegalovirus status, reportedly, was diagnosed with high specificity and sensitivity by the classifier.

This chain uses TRBV7-8 with TRBJ2-3, with 12 bases lining up with TRBD2. This sequence was found in a woman aged 18-29 years in good health and CMV-seropositive. Specimen: PBMCs. CDR3 nucleotides: TGTGCCAGCAGCCGCTCTAGCGGGGGGGCAACAGATACGCAGTATTTT. This encodes CASSRSSGGATDTQYF.